This entry describes one T cell receptor beta chain. As yet, its antigen is unknown. Sequence at one end of the junction differs from germline and may be a read error. The extraction recovered at least 5.5 micrograms of total RNA per sample. These data originate in a study of blood T cells in healthy people across ages. The CDR3 is made up of 15 amino acids. Germline CDR1 LGHNA, CDR2 YNFKEQ. Primers used in a second PCR of about 6 to 11 cycles were a sample-barcoded 5' primer and a J-beta primer mix. TCRdb reprocessed the 5' RACE reads via MiXCR and lists one record per CDR3 protein. The sample includes around 1.1 million distinct CDR3 sequences, under 40% of them seen just once. Study results and limitations: A conclusive naive versus antigen-experienced comparison was prevented by the unsorted PBMCs. With age, beta diversity per million T cells declined roughly linearly, significantly by 30 to 40.

The source is a man between 18 and 35 years old in good health. Sequenced input: blood. V is TRBV4-2 and J is TRBJ1-6; the D is unclear. For the CDR3, the DNA is TGTGCCAGCAGCCAAGTCCGGTCCTATAATTCACCCCACCACTTT. It is translated as CASSQVRSYNSPHHF.